The 9 T cell receptor beta chains below come from one sample, sequenced in a study of CD8+CD57+ T cells in acquired aplastic anemia. The template used for profiling TCR beta VDJ and CDR3 was genomic DNA. One entry per CDR3 protein results from TCRdb running MiXCR on the reads. In the table there are over 150,000 distinct CDR3 sequences, 45% to 55% of which are singletons. Individuals selected for sequencing had exhibited CD8+CD57+ cell expansion on flow cytometry. Sequencing was done on a sample of sorted CD4+, CD8+, or CD8+CD57+ T cells (not recorded which) from PBMCs. The receptor source for this set is a human donor with aplastic anemia.

As regards this clonotype: With a much larger clone just one base away, this may be a read error. J is TRBJ2-1 and V is TRBV6-1; TRBD2 might be the D (6 bases). There are 17 residues in the CDR3. Germline CDR1 reads MNHNS; CDR2 reads SASEGT. This chain's CDR3 is CASSTDPRRERYNGQFF. As DNA, the CDR3 is TGTGCCAGCAGTACCGACCCTCGTCGGGAGAGATACAATGGGCAGTTCTTC.

At least ten counts were recorded for this clonotype. The V call is TRBV20-1, the J call TRBJ2-1, with TRBD2 matching 8 bases. The J segment lost 0 bases and the V segment lost 6 bases, leaving 4 bases of the junction unmatched. The CDR3 runs to 14 residues. CDR1 is DFQATT, CDR2 SNEGSKA, per germline (reference sequence). CDR3 sequence (DNA): TGCAGTGCCCAAAGCGGGAGCTCCTACAATGAGCAGTTCTTC. The encoded protein is CSAQSGSSYNEQFF.

CDR3 DNA sequence: TGTGCCAGCAGCGCCCTAGCGGGAGGGTACGAGCAGTACTTC. It is translated as CASSALAGGYEQYF. The genes are TRBV7-3 and TRBJ2-7; 12 bases match TRBD2. This CDR3 is 14 amino acids long. Unmatched junction bases numbered 3, after V lost 5 bases and J lost 4 bases. Looked up from germline, CDR1 is SGHTA and CDR2 is FQGTGA.

This clonotype was recorded many times. The chain uses TRBV19 and TRBJ2-2, with no clear D. V lost 7 bases, J lost 1 base, and 7 bases lay in between. The germline V gene encodes CDR1 LNHDA and CDR2 SQIVND (reference sequence). CDR3 size: 13 residues. The CDR3 protein is CASTKQNTGELFF. CDR3 bases: TGTGCCAGTACGAAACAGAACACCGGGGAGCTGTTTTTT.

Comments on this clonotype: A read error may explain this, as a much larger clone is one base away. This rearrangement joins TRBV5-1 to TRBJ1-3; no clear D. The CDR3 has 15 residues. Germline loops: CDR1 SGHRS, CDR2 YFSETQ. With 1 base removed from V and 2 bases from J, the gap between germline ends came to 10 bases. In DNA form, the CDR3 reads TGCGCCAGCAGCTTGAATACAGCGGCTGGAAACACCATATATTTT. Amino acid sequence: CASSLNTAAGNTIYF. The complete variable domain, with remaining parts taken from reference TRBV5-1 and TRBJ1-3, reads KAGVTQTPRYLIKTRGQQVTLSCSPISGHRSVSWYQQTPGQGLQFLFEYFSETQRNKGNFPGRFSGRQFSNSRSEMNVSTLELGDSALYLCASSLNTAAGNTIYFGEGSWLTVV.

The chain carries TRBV20-1 and TRBJ1-1; D may be TRBD1 (5 bases). This CDR3 contains 13 residues. CDR1 is DFQATT, CDR2 SNEGSKA, per germline (reference sequence). V was pared by 6 bases and J by 1 base, with 12 bases between. As DNA, the CDR3 is TGCAGTGCCCTAGGGGCCTCGAACACTGAAGCTTTCTTT. This translates into CSALGASNTEAFF.

The V and J genes are TRBV10-1 and TRBJ2-2, with a tentative D call TRBD1 (6 bases). The V end lost 7 bases, the J end lost 9 bases, and 15 bases lay between the germline ends. CDR1 and CDR2 from the germline V gene are WNHNN and SYGVQD (reference sequence). The CDR3 covers 13 residues. Here the CDR3 reads CASKRQENRELFF. CDR3 bases: TGCGCCAGCAAAAGACAGGAGAACAGGGAGCTGTTTTTT.

The chain carries TRBV9 and TRBJ2-7, with 9 bases that match TRBD1. The V gene's germline CDR1 is SGDLS and CDR2 YYNGEE. The CDR3 covers 17 residues. The J segment lost 0 bases and the V segment lost 2 bases, leaving 9 bases of the junction unmatched. This chain's CDR3 is CASSVSPGGQGSYEQYF. DNA for the CDR3: TGTGCCAGCAGCGTCTCCCCAGGGGGACAGGGCTCCTACGAGCAGTACTTC.

Comment on this clonotype: Compared with germline, one end of the junction differs, possibly owing to a read error. The rearrangement joins TRBV25-1 to TRBJ2-7; 7 bases are shared with TRBD2. The CDR3 length is 13 residues. The germline V gene has CDR1 MGHDK and CDR2 SYGVNS. DNA of the CDR3: TGTGCCGGCAGTGGGGGGGGACCCTACGAGCAGTACTTC. Translated: CAGSGGGPYEQYF.